Listed here is a single T cell receptor beta chain. These data are taken from a study of blood T cell repertoires in COVID-19. V was trimmed by 5 bases and J by 8 bases, leaving 10 bases between them. CDR1 and CDR2 from the germline V gene are LNHDA and SQIVND (reference sequence). This CDR3 is 12 amino acids long. Profiled with immunoSEQ multiplex PCR; TCRdb holds only in-frame clones, not every one. The table shows 200,000 to 250,000 clones, with 88% occurring only once. The TCR was taken from a man older than 75 with acute or convalescent COVID-19. This chain joins TRBV19 and TRBJ2-1; no clear D. The sample consisted of peripheral blood. This CDR3 is CASSANRDEQFF. CDR3 bases: TGTGCCAGTAGTGCGAACCGGGATGAGCAGTTCTTC.